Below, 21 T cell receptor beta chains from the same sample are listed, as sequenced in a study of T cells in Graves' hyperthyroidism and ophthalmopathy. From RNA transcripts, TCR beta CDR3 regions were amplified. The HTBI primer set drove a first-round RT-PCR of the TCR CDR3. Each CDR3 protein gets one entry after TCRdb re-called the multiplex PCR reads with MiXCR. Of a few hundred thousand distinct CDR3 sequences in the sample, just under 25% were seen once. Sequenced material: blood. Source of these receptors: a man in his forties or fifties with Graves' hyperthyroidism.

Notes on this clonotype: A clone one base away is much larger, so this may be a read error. The CDR3 region is CVSSTDYPRPYNEQFF. CDR3 DNA: TGTGTCAGCAGCACGGACTACCCACGGCCTTACAATGAGCAGTTCTTC. This rearrangement joins TRBV11-1 to TRBJ2-1; a weak D match, TRBD2 (6 bases). Germline-derived CDR1 and CDR2 are SGHAT and FQDESV (reference sequence). This CDR3 is built from 16 residues. Looking up the rest from reference TRBV11-1 and TRBJ2-1 gives the full variable domain: EAEVAQSPRYKITEKSQAVAFWCDPISGHATLYWYRQILGQGPELLVQFQDESVVDDSQLPKDRFSAERLKGVDSTLKIQPAELGDSAMYLCVSSTDYPRPYNEQFFGPGTRLTVL.

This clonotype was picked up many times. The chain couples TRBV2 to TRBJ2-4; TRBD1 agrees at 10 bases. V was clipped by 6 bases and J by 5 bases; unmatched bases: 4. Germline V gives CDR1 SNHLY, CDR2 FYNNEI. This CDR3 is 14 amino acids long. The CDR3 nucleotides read TGTGCCAGCAGCGACGGACAGGGGGAAAACATTCAGTACTTC. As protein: CASSDGQGENIQYF.

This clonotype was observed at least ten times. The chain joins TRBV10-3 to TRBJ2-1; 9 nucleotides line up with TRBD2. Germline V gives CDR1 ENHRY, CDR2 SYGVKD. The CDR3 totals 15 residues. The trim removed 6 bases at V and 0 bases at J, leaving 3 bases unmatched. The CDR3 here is CAISDSGSSYNEQFF. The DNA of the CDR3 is TGTGCCATCAGCGATAGCGGGAGCTCCTACAATGAGCAGTTCTTC.

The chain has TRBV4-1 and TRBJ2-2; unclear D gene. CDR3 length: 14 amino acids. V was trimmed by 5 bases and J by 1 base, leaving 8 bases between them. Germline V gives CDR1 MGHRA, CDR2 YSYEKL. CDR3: CASSNNRNTGELFF. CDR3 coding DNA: TGCGCCAGCAGCAACAACAGGAACACCGGGGAGCTGTTTTTT.

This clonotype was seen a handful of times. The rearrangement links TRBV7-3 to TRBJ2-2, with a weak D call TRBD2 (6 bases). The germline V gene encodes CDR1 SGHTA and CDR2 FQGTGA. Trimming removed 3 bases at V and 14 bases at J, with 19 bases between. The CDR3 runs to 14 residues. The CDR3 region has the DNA TGTGCCAGCAGCTTGGGAGGCGAATTCCGAGGCCTGTTTTTT. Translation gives CASSLGGEFRGLFF.

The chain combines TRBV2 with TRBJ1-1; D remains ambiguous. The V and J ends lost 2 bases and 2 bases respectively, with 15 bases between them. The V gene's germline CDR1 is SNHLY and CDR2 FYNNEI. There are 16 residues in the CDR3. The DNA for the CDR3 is TGTGCCAGCAGTGAATCCGATCCGCGACCAAACACTGAAGCTTTCTTT. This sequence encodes CASSESDPRPNTEAFF.

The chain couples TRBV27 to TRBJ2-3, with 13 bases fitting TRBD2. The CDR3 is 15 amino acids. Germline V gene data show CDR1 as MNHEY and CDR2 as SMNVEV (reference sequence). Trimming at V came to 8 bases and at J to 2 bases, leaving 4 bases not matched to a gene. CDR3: CASGGLAGPTDTQYF. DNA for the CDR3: TGTGCCAGCGGGGGACTAGCGGGACCCACAGATACGCAGTATTTT.

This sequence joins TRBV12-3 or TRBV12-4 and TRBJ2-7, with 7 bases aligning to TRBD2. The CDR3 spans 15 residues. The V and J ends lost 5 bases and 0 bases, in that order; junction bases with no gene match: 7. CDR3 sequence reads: CASSAAGGSSYEQYF. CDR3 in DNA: TGTGCCAGCAGTGCGGCGGGCGGGAGCTCCTACGAGCAGTACTTC.

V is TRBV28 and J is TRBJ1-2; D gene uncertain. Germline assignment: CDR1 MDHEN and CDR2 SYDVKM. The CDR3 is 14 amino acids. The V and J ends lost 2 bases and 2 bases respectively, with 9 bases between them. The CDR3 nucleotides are TGTGCCAGCAGTTTAATTGTGGGCAACTATGGCTACACCTTC. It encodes CASSLIVGNYGYTF.

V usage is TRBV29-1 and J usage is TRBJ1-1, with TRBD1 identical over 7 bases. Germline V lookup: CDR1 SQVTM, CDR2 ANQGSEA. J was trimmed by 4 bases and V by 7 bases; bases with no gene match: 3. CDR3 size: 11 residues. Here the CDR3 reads CSAQGGTEAFF. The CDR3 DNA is TGCAGCGCCCAGGGGGGCACTGAAGCTTTCTTT.

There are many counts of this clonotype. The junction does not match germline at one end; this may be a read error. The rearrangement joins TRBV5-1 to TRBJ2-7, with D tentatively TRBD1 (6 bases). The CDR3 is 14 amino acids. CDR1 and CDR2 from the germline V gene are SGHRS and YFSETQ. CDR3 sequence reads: CASSPGTSSYEQYF. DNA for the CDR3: TGTGCCAGCAGCCCCGGGACATCAAGTTACGAGCAGTACTTC.

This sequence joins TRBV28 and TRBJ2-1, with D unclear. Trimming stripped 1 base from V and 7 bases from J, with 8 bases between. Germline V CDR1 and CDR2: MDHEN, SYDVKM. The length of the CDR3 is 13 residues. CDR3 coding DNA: TGTGCCAGCAGTTTATTCGGTGGGAATGAGCAGTTCTTC. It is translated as CASSLFGGNEQFF.

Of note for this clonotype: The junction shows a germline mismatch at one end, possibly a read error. The CDR3 DNA reads TGTGCCAGCAGCGACAGGGTACCGTATAATTCACCCCCCCACTTT. Its translation is CASSDRVPYNSPPHF. The chain links TRBV2 to TRBJ1-6, with 7 bases identical to TRBD1. CDR3 size: 15 residues. The V gene's germline CDR1 is SNHLY and CDR2 FYNNEI.

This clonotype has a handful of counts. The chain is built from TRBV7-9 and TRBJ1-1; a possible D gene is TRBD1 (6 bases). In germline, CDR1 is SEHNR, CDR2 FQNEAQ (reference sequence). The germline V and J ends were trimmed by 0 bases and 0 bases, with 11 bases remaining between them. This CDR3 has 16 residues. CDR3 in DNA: TGTGCCAGCAGCTTAGCCTTAGGGGGATTGAACACTGAAGCTTTCTTT. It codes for CASSLALGGLNTEAFF. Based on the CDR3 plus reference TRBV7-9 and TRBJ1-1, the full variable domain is DTGVSQNPRHKITKRGQNVTFRCDPISEHNRLYWYRQTLGQGPEFLTYFQNEAQLEKSRLLSDRFSAERPKGSFSTLEIQRTEQGDSAMYLCASSLALGGLNTEAFFGQGTRLTVV.

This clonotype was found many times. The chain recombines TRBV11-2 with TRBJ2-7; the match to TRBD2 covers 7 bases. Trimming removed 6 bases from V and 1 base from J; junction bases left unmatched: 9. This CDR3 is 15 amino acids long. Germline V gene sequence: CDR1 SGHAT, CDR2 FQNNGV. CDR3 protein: CASSTSGTTSYEQYF. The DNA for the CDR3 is TGTGCCAGCAGTACGTCCGGGACTACATCCTACGAGCAGTACTTC.

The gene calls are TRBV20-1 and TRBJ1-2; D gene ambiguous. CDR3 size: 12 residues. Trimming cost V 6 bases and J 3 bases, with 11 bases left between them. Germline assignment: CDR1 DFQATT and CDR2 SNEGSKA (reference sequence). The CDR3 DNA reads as TGCAGTGCCGCTCTATATTACTATGGCTACACCTTC. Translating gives CSAALYYYGYTF.

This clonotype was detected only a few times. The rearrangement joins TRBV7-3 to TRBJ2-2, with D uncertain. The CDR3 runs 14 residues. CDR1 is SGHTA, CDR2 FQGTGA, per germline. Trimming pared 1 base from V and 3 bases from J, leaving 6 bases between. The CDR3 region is CASSLNSYTGELFF. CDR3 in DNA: TGTGCCAGCAGCTTAAACTCCTACACCGGGGAGCTGTTTTTT.

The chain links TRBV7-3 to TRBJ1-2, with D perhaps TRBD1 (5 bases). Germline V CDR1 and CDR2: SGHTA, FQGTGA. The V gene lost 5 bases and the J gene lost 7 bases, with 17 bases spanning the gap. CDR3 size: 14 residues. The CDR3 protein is CASSVGTEGGGYTF. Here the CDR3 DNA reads TGTGCCAGCAGCGTCGGGACGGAGGGCGGTGGCTACACCTTC.

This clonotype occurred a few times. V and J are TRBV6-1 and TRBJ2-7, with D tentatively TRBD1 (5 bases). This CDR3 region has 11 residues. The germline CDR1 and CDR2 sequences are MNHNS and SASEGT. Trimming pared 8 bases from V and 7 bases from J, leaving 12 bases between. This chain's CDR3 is CASFRVGEQYF. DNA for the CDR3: TGTGCCAGCTTCAGGGTCGGTGAGCAGTACTTC.

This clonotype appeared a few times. The CDR3 here is CASTKGLAGVLETQYF. As DNA, the CDR3 is TGTGCCAGCACCAAAGGACTAGCGGGAGTCCTAGAGACCCAGTACTTC. V and J are TRBV2 and TRBJ2-5; 13 positions agree with TRBD2. CDR3 length: 16 amino acids. The germline V gene encodes CDR1 SNHLY and CDR2 FYNNEI. The ends lost 7 bases at V and 4 bases at J; junction bases unmatched: 9.

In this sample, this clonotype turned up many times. CDR3 region: CASRLTGTGGSEQYF. Written as DNA, the CDR3 is TGTGCCAGCCGACTCACCGGGACAGGGGGCAGCGAGCAGTACTTC. The chain employs TRBV2 and TRBJ2-7; 12 nucleotides agree with TRBD1. The CDR3 sequence is 15 residues long. Germline CDR1 SNHLY, CDR2 FYNNEI. V gave up 8 bases and J gave up 6 bases; unmatched junction bases: 11.